This T cell receptor (beta chain) was sequenced in a study of STAT5B mutations in CD4+ large granular lymphocyte leukemia. On the study more broadly: Among healthy controls, a particular HLA allele went with more CDR3 'QG' motifs. The study's findings and limits: No patients shared main leukemic clonotypes, though around 25% appeared at low frequency elsewhere. 8/27 top patient clones versus 2/35 control clones were TRBV06-family.

Authors' data handling: A productive frequency of 2.59 x 10-5 was the lowest detectable. Clones were read by immunoSEQ multiplex PCR, and TCRdb kept only the in-frame ones, dropping some. The D gene and trimming were derived from the DNA, and the V and J assignments and clone size from that table. Of about 27,000 clones in the sample, 74% were seen once. The CDR3 contains 14 residues. The V gene's germline CDR1 is SQVTM and CDR2 ANQGSEA. Trimming pared 7 bases from V and 3 bases from J, leaving 17 bases between. This clone came up a few times. The antigen remains undetermined. Sequenced input: CD4+ T cells from blood buffy coats. This TCR was recovered from a human donor in good health. This chain uses TRBV29-1 with TRBJ2-3; D perhaps matches TRBD2 (6 bases). CDR3 region: CSAVGRGVTDTQYF. CDR3 bases: TGCAGCGCTGTAGGCCGCGGGGTGACAGATACGCAGTATTTT.